What follows are 16 T cell receptor beta chains derived from one specimen sequenced in a study of blood T cell repertoires in COVID-19 (dated by TCRdb to about 2020). The library was obtained by the immunoSEQ multiplex PCR assay. The source is immuneACCESS, and TCRdb retained only in-frame sequences with V and J called. Part of the clones is not carried over; for the studies checked, unresolved V genes explain less than half of this, and the remainder is unexplained. The table for this sample lists 110,000 to 150,000 clones; roughly 89% of them were counted only once. The ten largest make up 2.5% to 3.5% of the sample. The material sequenced was peripheral blood. These receptors were taken from a man aged 55 to 69 with active or convalescent COVID-19.

This rearrangement joins TRBV7-8 to TRBJ2-7; 9 positions match TRBD2. This CDR3 has 16 amino acids. The ends lost 5 bases at V and 4 bases at J; junction bases unmatched: 12. Germline V gene data show CDR1 as SGHVS and CDR2 as FQNEAQ. The chain's CDR3 is CASSRVRAGGRYEQYF. Written as DNA, the CDR3 is TGTGCCAGCAGCAGGGTTCGAGCGGGAGGTCGTTACGAGCAGTACTTC. Full variable domain (outside the CDR3, taken from reference TRBV7-8 and TRBJ2-7): GAGVSQSPRYKVAKRGQDVALRCDPISGHVSLFWYQQALGQGPEFLTYFQNEAQLDKSGLPSDRFFAERPEGSVSTLKIQRTQQEDSAVYLCASSRVRAGGRYEQYFGPGTRLTVT.

This rearrangement joins TRBV4-1 to TRBJ1-5; TRBD1 aligns across 9 bases. The germline V gene encodes CDR1 MGHRA and CDR2 YSYEKL. V lost 1 base, J lost 7 bases, and 8 bases stayed unmatched. The CDR3 has 16 residues. The CDR3 sequence: CASSQVWSGQGQPQHF. CDR3 nucleotides: TGCGCCAGCAGCCAAGTTTGGTCCGGACAGGGGCAGCCCCAGCATTTT.

The chain has TRBV5-1 and TRBJ2-7; tentatively, D is TRBD1 (5 bases). Per germline, CDR1 SGHRS and CDR2 YFSETQ. The CDR3 has 15 amino acids. Trimming shortened V by 0 bases and J by 1 base, and 11 bases separated the two germline ends. CDR3: CASSLGGQRSYEQYF. The CDR3 nucleotides are TGCGCCAGCAGCTTGGGGGGCCAGAGGTCCTACGAGCAGTACTTC.

The J gene is TRBJ2-3, the V gene TRBV7-3; possible D gene TRBD2, 5 bases. In germline, CDR1 is SGHTA, CDR2 FQGTGA. The V gene lost 3 bases and the J gene lost 4 bases, with 11 bases spanning the gap. The CDR3 loop spans 14 amino acids. CDR3 sequence: CASSLTTPPDTQYF. CDR3 sequence (DNA): TGTGCCAGCAGCTTGACTACCCCCCCAGATACGCAGTATTTT. Combining the CDR3 with reference TRBV7-3 and TRBJ2-3 gives the whole variable domain GAGVSQTPSNKVTEKGKYVELRCDPISGHTALYWYRQSLGQGPEFLIYFQGTGAADDSGLPNDRFFAVRPEGSVSTLKIQRTERGDSAVYLCASSLTTPPDTQYFGPGTRLTVL.

The rearrangement uses TRBV19 and TRBJ1-1; tentative D call: TRBD1 (5 bases). CDR3 size: 13 residues. Trimming stripped 4 bases from V and 2 bases from J, with 8 bases between. Germline assignment: CDR1 LNHDA and CDR2 SQIVND (reference sequence). The CDR3 here is CASSRQYNTEAFF. As DNA, the CDR3 is TGTGCCAGTAGTAGACAGTATAACACTGAAGCTTTCTTT.

The J gene is TRBJ2-5, the V gene TRBV7-3, with D tentatively TRBD1 (6 bases). The CDR3 runs 18 residues. Germline V lookup: CDR1 SGHTA, CDR2 FQGTGA. The ends were cut back, 4 bases at V and 5 bases at J, with 26 bases in the middle. The DNA of the CDR3 is TGTGCCAGCAGCTCCCGGGACACCGGTAGACTCGGAATTGAGACCCAGTACTTC. Translated, it gives CASSSRDTGRLGIETQYF. Combining the CDR3 with reference TRBV7-3 and TRBJ2-5 gives the whole variable domain GAGVSQTPSNKVTEKGKYVELRCDPISGHTALYWYRQSLGQGPEFLIYFQGTGAADDSGLPNDRFFAVRPEGSVSTLKIQRTERGDSAVYLCASSSRDTGRLGIETQYFGPGTRLLVL.

This sequence joins TRBV28 and TRBJ1-2; weak D call: TRBD1 (5 bases). Per the germline V gene, CDR1 is MDHEN and CDR2 is SYDVKM. V dropped 2 bases and J dropped 5 bases, with 15 bases sitting between them. The CDR3 length is 15 residues. Here the CDR3 reads CASSLLPQVTYGYTF. DNA of the CDR3: TGTGCCAGCAGTTTACTCCCACAGGTTACTTATGGCTACACCTTC.

V is TRBV5-1 and J is TRBJ2-3; 11 positions match TRBD1. CDR1 is SGHRS, CDR2 YFSETQ, per germline. V shed 0 bases, J shed 6 bases, and the junction held 9 bases outside the gene matches. This CDR3 contains 17 residues. The CDR3 sequence is CASSLVGTGGKEDTQYF. CDR3 in DNA: TGCGCCAGCAGCTTGGTCGGGACAGGGGGTAAGGAGGATACGCAGTATTTT. Full variable domain (rest looked up from reference TRBV5-1 and TRBJ2-3): KAGVTQTPRYLIKTRGQQVTLSCSPISGHRSVSWYQQTPGQGLQFLFEYFSETQRNKGNFPGRFSGRQFSNSRSEMNVSTLELGDSALYLCASSLVGTGGKEDTQYFGPGTRLTVL.

The V and J genes are TRBV11-2 and TRBJ2-1, with D possibly matching TRBD2 (5 bases). CDR1 and CDR2 from the germline V gene are SGHAT and FQNNGV. The ends were cut back, 0 bases at V and 10 bases at J, with 13 bases in the middle. There are 14 residues in the CDR3. The CDR3 DNA reads TGTGCCAGCAGCTTAGATTTACTAGATGGGGAGCAGTTCTTC. It translates to CASSLDLLDGEQFF.

The V and J genes are TRBV10-1 and TRBJ2-7; TRBD2 aligns across 8 bases. This CDR3 contains 15 residues. Germline CDR1 WNHNN, CDR2 SYGVQD (reference sequence). J gave up 1 base and V 4 bases, and 6 bases lay outside the gene matches. The CDR3 sequence: CASSGGSGNSYEQYF. The DNA for the CDR3 is TGCGCCAGCAGTGGTGGTAGCGGGAATTCCTACGAGCAGTACTTC.

V and J are TRBV25-1 and TRBJ2-2; D is unclear. CDR3 length: 14 residues. The germline V and J ends were trimmed by 2 bases and 1 base, with 5 bases remaining between them. Germline CDR1 MGHDK, CDR2 SYGVNS. The CDR3 bases are TGTGCCAGCAGTGAACCCAGGAACACCGGGGAGCTGTTTTTT. Encoded protein: CASSEPRNTGELFF.

The chain is built from TRBV28 and TRBJ2-1; D is perhaps TRBD1 (5 bases). Trimming removed 5 bases from V and 4 bases from J, with 21 bases in between. The length of the CDR3 is 17 residues. The germline gives CDR1 MDHEN, CDR2 SYDVKM. CDR3 region: CASSRKPKGWQYNEQFF. The CDR3, as DNA: TGTGCCAGCAGTCGAAAACCGAAGGGGTGGCAATACAATGAGCAGTTCTTC.

The gene calls are TRBV4-1 and TRBJ2-5; 12 bases are a match to TRBD2. The CDR3 has 16 residues. CDR1 MGHRA and CDR2 YSYEKL come from the germline V gene. V was clipped by 4 bases and J by 4 bases; unmatched bases: 7. The CDR3 bases are TGCGCCAGCAGCCTCCGACTAGCGGGGGCTGGAGAGACCCAGTACTTC. Amino acid sequence: CASSLRLAGAGETQYF.

This chain connects TRBV29-1 to TRBJ1-4; TRBD1 agrees at 10 bases. The V gene's germline CDR1 is SQVTM and CDR2 ANQGSEA. V trimming: 6 bases; J trimming: 8 bases; junction bases outside the gene matches: 6. This CDR3 region has 13 residues. DNA for the CDR3: TGCAGCGTCAGACAGGGGGCGCGGGAAAAACTGTTTTTT. Translation gives CSVRQGAREKLFF.

V and J are TRBV18 and TRBJ1-1, with TRBD1 matching 9 bases. Germline V CDR1 and CDR2: KGHSH, LQKENI. The trim removed 3 bases at V and 3 bases at J, leaving 5 bases unmatched. There are 15 residues in the CDR3. The CDR3 region has the DNA TGTGCCAGCTCACCGGTTAGACAGGGGGACACTGAAGCTTTCTTT. This codes for CASSPVRQGDTEAFF. The entire variable domain, with the rest obtained from reference TRBV18 and TRBJ1-1, is as follows: NAGVMQNPRHLVRRRGQEARLRCSPMKGHSHVYWYRQLPEEGLKFMVYLQKENIIDESGMPKERFSAEFPKEGPSILRIQQVVRGDSAAYFCASSPVRQGDTEAFFGQGTRLTVV.

V gene TRBV19 combines with J gene TRBJ2-5, with TRBD2 matching over 15 bases. V lost 7 bases and J lost 4; bases outside the gene matches: 7. Germline V gene data show CDR1 as LNHDA and CDR2 as SQIVND (reference sequence). CDR3 length equals 16 residues. The DNA of the CDR3 is TGTGCCAGTAACCTCGGACTAGCGGGAGGGCTAGAGACCCAGTACTTC. Its protein product is CASNLGLAGGLETQYF.